These 29 T cell receptor beta chains share one sample of origin, sequenced in a study of T cell responses to AZD1222 COVID-19 vaccine. Libraries were prepared by immunoSEQ multiplex PCR; TCRdb keeps only in-frame clonotypes and omits some of them. Among fewer than 200,000 clones, 70% to 90% were seen once, and the ten largest hold under 8%. The sample was peripheral blood, taken on day 0 of AZD1222 vaccination. Receptors were obtained from an adult in good health.

This chain connects TRBV5-4 to TRBJ1-6, with a tentative D call TRBD1 (6 bases). Germline CDR1 is SGHNT and CDR2 is YYREEE (reference sequence). With 3 bases removed from V and 6 bases from J, the gap between germline ends came to 13 bases. The CDR3 extends over 15 amino acids. In nucleotides, the CDR3 is TGTGCCAGCAGCTGGGGAGGACAGCTTAATTCACCCCTCCACTTT. Its translation: CASSWGGQLNSPLHF.

The chain uses TRBV19 and TRBJ2-1, with 9 nucleotides matching TRBD2. The CDR3 covers 16 residues. V lost 0 bases, J lost 8 bases, and 8 bases stayed unmatched. Germline values: CDR1 LNHDA, CDR2 SQIVND (reference sequence). The CDR3 here is CASSIEWALAGHEQFF. For the CDR3, the DNA is TGTGCCAGTAGTATAGAATGGGCGCTAGCGGGGCATGAGCAGTTCTTC. Full variable domain (missing parts from reference TRBV19 and TRBJ2-1): DGGITQSPKYLFRKEGQNVTLSCEQNLNHDAMYWYRQDPGQGLRLIYYSQIVNDFQKGDIAEGYSVSREKKESFPLTVTSAQKNPTAFYLCASSIEWALAGHEQFFGPGTRLTVL.

The chain employs TRBV28 and TRBJ1-1; 7 nucleotides align to TRBD1. This CDR3 has 12 amino acids. Germline V CDR1 and CDR2: MDHEN, SYDVKM. V lost 7 bases, J lost 7 bases, and 6 bases stayed unmatched. Here the CDR3 reads CASTRTGHEAFF. The CDR3 DNA follows: TGTGCCAGCACCAGGACAGGCCATGAAGCTTTCTTT.

Only one count was recorded for this clone. V and J are TRBV6-4 and TRBJ2-2; the D call may be TRBD1 or TRBD2 (5 bases each). Trimming shortened V by 7 bases and J by 4 bases, and 13 bases separated the two germline ends. CDR3 length: 14 residues. Germline V gives CDR1 MRHNA, CDR2 SNTAGT. DNA of the CDR3: TGTGCCAGCACCGGGGACCCCGCCACCGGGGAGCTGTTTTTT. Translation gives CASTGDPATGELFF.

The rearrangement links TRBV25-1 to TRBJ2-7, with TRBD2 matching 15 bases. The CDR3 has 14 residues. Germline lookup yields CDR1 MGHDK and CDR2 SYGVNS. V trimming: 5 bases; J trimming: 6 bases; junction bases outside the gene matches: 2. For the CDR3, the DNA is TGTGCCAGCAGTCCGGGACTAGCGGGAGGCGAGCAGTACTTC. It encodes CASSPGLAGGEQYF.

The gene calls are TRBV29-1 and TRBJ1-1; D remains unclear. Trimming pared 2 bases from V and 0 bases from J, leaving 7 bases between. Germline CDR1 is SQVTM and CDR2 is ANQGSEA. The CDR3 sequence is 13 residues long. The CDR3 sequence: CSVERSMNTEAFF. CDR3 coding DNA: TGCAGCGTTGAACGGTCCATGAACACTGAAGCTTTCTTT.

V usage is TRBV3-1 (or the pseudogene TRBV3-2) and J usage is TRBJ2-2; D remains unclear. Deletions cut 3 bases from V and 6 bases from J, with 8 bases between. From germline, CDR1 is LGHDT and CDR2 YNNKEL (reference sequence). The CDR3 extends over 13 amino acids. In DNA, the CDR3 is TGTGCCAGCAGCCAGGGTGGGTCCGGGGAGCTGTTTTTT. Translation: CASSQGGSGELFF.

DNA for the CDR3: TGTGCCAGCTCCTCCAGCGGGGGATTCGAGCAGTACTTC. Translating gives CASSSSGGFEQYF. This chain joins TRBV18 and TRBJ2-7, with TRBD2 matching over 8 bases. The CDR3 loop spans 13 amino acids. Germline V CDR1 and CDR2: KGHSH, LQKENI. The ends lost 6 bases at V and 6 bases at J; junction bases unmatched: 7.

The CDR3 region has the DNA TGTGCCAGCTCACCTCGAGAGACAGGCGGATTTAGTACAACCTACGAGCAGTACTTC. Residues: CASSPRETGGFSTTYEQYF. This chain links TRBV18 with TRBJ2-7, with D possibly TRBD1 on 6 matching bases. CDR3 length: 19 amino acids. CDR1 KGHSH and CDR2 LQKENI come from the germline V gene. Trimming pared 3 bases from V and 2 bases from J, leaving 26 bases between.

V is TRBV6-2 or TRBV6-3 and J is TRBJ2-2, with D perhaps matching TRBD1 or TRBD2 (5 bases each). The CDR3 contains 14 residues. CDR1 is MNHEY and CDR2 is SVGEGT in the germline V gene. The V end was cut by 2 bases, the J end by 2 bases, with 6 bases between. CDR3 in DNA: TGTGCCAGCAGTTACCGGGACAACACCGGGGAGCTGTTTTTT. It is translated as CASSYRDNTGELFF.

V gene TRBV10-2 combines with J gene TRBJ1-6; D gene unclear. This CDR3 contains 16 residues. Trimming removed 3 bases at V and 2 bases at J, with 11 bases between. Germline V gives CDR1 WSHSY, CDR2 SAAADI. CDR3 residues: CASSDDTQTYNSPLHF. The CDR3 bases are TGCGCCAGCAGTGATGACACCCAGACCTATAATTCACCCCTCCACTTT.

This clone showed up just once. This sequence joins TRBV6-5 and TRBJ1-2; D uncertain. This CDR3 comprises 11 residues. Trimming cost V 4 bases and J 0 bases, with 0 bases left between them. Germline assignment: CDR1 MNHEY and CDR2 SVGAGI. The CDR3 sequence: CASSSNYGYTF. The CDR3 DNA reads TGTGCCAGCAGTTCTAACTATGGCTACACCTTC.

The chain couples TRBV19 to TRBJ2-1; a possible D gene is TRBD2 (5 bases). Trimming left V 8 bases short and J 3 bases short, with 14 bases between. Germline assignment: CDR1 LNHDA and CDR2 SQIVND (reference sequence). The CDR3 spans 14 residues. CDR3: CASESGKDYNEQFF. CDR3 DNA sequence: TGTGCCAGTGAAAGCGGCAAAGACTACAATGAGCAGTTCTTC.

CDR3 sequence: CASSQVGGRARGQPQHF. Here the CDR3 DNA reads TGCGCCAGCAGCCAAGTAGGAGGCAGGGCCCGGGGTCAGCCCCAGCATTTT. The chain recombines TRBV4-1 with TRBJ1-5; D is perhaps TRBD1 (5 bases). Germline V CDR1 and CDR2: MGHRA, YSYEKL. The CDR3 loop spans 17 amino acids. V lost 1 base and J lost 6, with 19 bases in between.

V gene TRBV7-2 combines with J gene TRBJ1-2; D unresolved. CDR1 and CDR2 (germline): SGHTA, FQGNSA. CDR3 length: 15 residues. V dropped 1 base and J dropped 3 bases, with 12 bases sitting between them. CDR3 sequence (DNA): TGTGCCAGCAGCTTAGAAAGGCAACGATACTATGGCTACACCTTC. This sequence encodes CASSLERQRYYGYTF.

This clone was counted once. The CDR3 DNA reads TGTGCCAGCAGTGACTCGGACAGGGAGAGTGAAAAACTGTTTTTT. This translates into CASSDSDRESEKLFF. The chain carries TRBV6-4 and TRBJ1-4; 8 bases are shared with TRBD1. With 0 bases clipped from V and 7 bases from J, the junction kept 4 bases outside the gene matches. The length of the CDR3 is 15 residues. The V gene's germline CDR1 is MRHNA and CDR2 SNTAGT.

This clone came up a few times. The V call is TRBV5-1, the J call TRBJ1-4, with 7 bases fitting TRBD1. This CDR3 is 17 amino acids long. In germline, CDR1 is SGHRS, CDR2 YFSETQ. The trim removed 0 bases at V and 5 bases at J, leaving 10 bases unmatched. The CDR3 nucleotides are TGCGCCAGCAGCTTGGGGACCCTGACAGGGCCGAATGAAAAACTGTTTTTT. Protein product: CASSLGTLTGPNEKLFF.

J is TRBJ2-6 and V is TRBV28; no definite D call. The germline CDR1 and CDR2 sequences are MDHEN and SYDVKM. The CDR3 consists of 17 residues. V lost 6 bases and J 0 bases, leaving 15 bases between the germline ends. The CDR3 protein is CASRLASAASGANVLTF. The CDR3 nucleotides are TGTGCCAGCAGATTAGCTAGTGCTGCCTCTGGGGCCAACGTCCTGACTTTC.

The V and J genes are TRBV19 and TRBJ1-2; 8 bases line up with TRBD1. Germline values: CDR1 LNHDA, CDR2 SQIVND (reference sequence). CDR3 size: 15 residues. With 5 bases clipped from V and 2 bases from J, the junction kept 7 bases outside the gene matches. Here the CDR3 DNA reads TGTGCCAGTAGTTCCCACAGGGGGTCCAACTATGGCTACACCTTC. It yields the protein CASSSHRGSNYGYTF.

The chain has TRBV12-3 or TRBV12-4 and TRBJ1-6; no reliable D call. V lost 4 bases and J lost 10, with 11 bases in between. This CDR3 contains 13 residues. DNA for the CDR3: TGTGCCAGCAGTTCAGCGGGAATCTCACCCCTCCACTTT. Amino acids: CASSSAGISPLHF.

The chain has TRBV9 and TRBJ1-1; D unresolved. V was pared by 0 bases and J by 0 bases, with 9 bases between. The CDR3 extends over 15 amino acids. Germline V gene data show CDR1 as SGDLS and CDR2 as YYNGEE. CDR3 DNA: TGTGCCAGCAGCGTAGACGGGCAGCTGAACACTGAAGCTTTCTTT. The encoded protein is CASSVDGQLNTEAFF.

V and J are TRBV2 and TRBJ2-1, with 8 bases lining up with TRBD2. This CDR3 comprises 17 residues. The V segment lost 6 bases and the J segment 0 bases; nucleotides outside the gene matches: 10. Germline loops: CDR1 SNHLY, CDR2 FYNNEI. The CDR3 region is CASRASGGNYSYNEQFF. The CDR3 DNA reads TGTGCCAGCAGGGCAAGCGGGGGCAACTACTCCTACAATGAGCAGTTCTTC.

The chain combines TRBV6-5 with TRBJ1-2; no clear D gene. The V end lost 7 bases, the J end lost 8 bases, and 17 bases lay between the germline ends. CDR1 MNHEY and CDR2 SVGAGI come from the germline V gene. The CDR3 spans 13 residues. The CDR3 loop is CASKPLHAGGYTF. CDR3 bases: TGTGCCAGCAAACCTCTTCACGCGGGGGGCTACACCTTC.

The CDR3 DNA reads TGTGCCAGCAGTTACTCGGGAGCCCCCGGTACTCTCTATGGCTACACCTTC. Protein sequence: CASSYSGAPGTLYGYTF. The gene calls are TRBV6-2 or TRBV6-3 and TRBJ1-2; unclear D gene. V lost 0 bases, J lost 4 bases, and 18 bases lay in between. The germline V gene has CDR1 MNHEY and CDR2 SVGEGT. The CDR3 is made up of 17 amino acids.

The count of this clone is one. The chain combines TRBV7-2 with TRBJ2-1; D unclear. The CDR3 loop spans 14 amino acids. The germline V and J ends were trimmed by 3 bases and 8 bases, with 14 bases remaining between them. Germline V gene data show CDR1 as SGHTA and CDR2 as FQGNSA. The CDR3 spells CASSLQGGLDEQFF. The CDR3 region has the DNA TGTGCCAGCAGCTTGCAAGGTGGGTTGGATGAGCAGTTCTTC.

V is TRBV14 and J is TRBJ2-3, with D hard to call. Trimming pared 3 bases from V and 0 bases from J, leaving 4 bases between. The CDR3 runs 13 residues. Germline V gene data show CDR1 as SGHDN and CDR2 as FVKESK. In DNA, the CDR3 is TGTGCCAGCAGCCAGTGGAGCACAGATACGCAGTATTTT. Translation: CASSQWSTDTQYF.

This chain links TRBV6-1 with TRBJ1-2, with a possible D match to TRBD1 (5 bases). The ends were cut back, 0 bases at V and 4 bases at J, with 15 bases in the middle. There are 16 residues in the CDR3. Germline CDR1 reads MNHNS; CDR2 reads SASEGT. CDR3 region: CASSEAHLQGRYGYTF. The CDR3 DNA reads as TGTGCCAGCAGTGAAGCGCATCTTCAGGGACGCTATGGCTACACCTTC.

The chain carries TRBV11-3 and TRBJ2-3, with 9 bases lining up with TRBD1. Trimming at V came to 6 bases and at J to 2 bases, leaving 6 bases not matched to a gene. Germline V gene data show CDR1 as SGHNT and CDR2 as YENEEA. This CDR3 contains 15 residues. This CDR3 is CASRFRDRDTDTQYF. The CDR3 DNA is TGTGCCAGCAGGTTCCGGGACAGGGACACAGATACGCAGTATTTT.

The gene calls are TRBV9 and TRBJ2-5; 9 positions agree with TRBD2. The CDR3 has 15 amino acids. CDR1 is SGDLS, CDR2 YYNGEE, per germline. The junction had 5 bases not matched to a gene; V was cut back by 0 bases and J by 5 bases. The CDR3 is CASSVAAGGGETQYF. CDR3 DNA: TGTGCCAGCAGCGTAGCAGCGGGAGGAGGGGAGACCCAGTACTTC. The complete variable domain, with remaining parts taken from reference TRBV9 and TRBJ2-5, reads DSGVTQTPKHLITATGQRVTLRCSPRSGDLSVYWYQQSLDQGLQFLIQYYNGEERAKGNILERFSAQQFPDLHSELNLSSLELGDSALYFCASSVAAGGGETQYFGPGTRLLVL.